The following is a T cell receptor (beta chain) sequence with its context. Its cognate antigen has yet to be identified. Base qualities were left out, and no much larger clone turns up one base away. The label giving this sample's time point can be read as: progressive disease on ibrutinib. For TCR beta library preparation, roughly 2 micrograms of genomic DNA were extracted from the cryopreserved PBMCs. Longitudinal blood samples from CLL patients on ibrutinib monotherapy underwent high-throughput TCR beta sequencing. The patients took part in an open-label, single-center phase 2 trial of ibrutinib monotherapy. This sample stems from a study of cytotoxic CD8 clonotypes in ibrutinib-treated CLL (dated by TCRdb to the early 2020s). As for the study more broadly: The cohort had 11 relapsed/refractory and some 15 treatment-naive patients; 17 to 18 were IGHV unmutated. Longitudinal samples were obtainable from about 30% of the roughly 86 participants in the trial. Partial responses were observed in roughly 24 patients and complete responses in 2; after a median follow-up of 68 months, remission was maintained in roughly 14 patients and progression was observed in some twelve. All remission and progressive disease samples were collected while patients were still receiving ibrutinib. Cryopreserved peripheral blood mononuclear cells were collected before treatment, at response, and at either disease progression or sustained remission. Response samples were obtained after a median of 12 months of treatment, with a range of about 6 to 36 months. An average of around 250,000 productive templates and some 99,000 productive rearrangements was obtained per sample. The study at large found these results: Baseline clonality exceeded that of age-matched healthy donors and correlated strongly with circulating CD8+ T-cell counts. Lymph node repertoires were not examined, and the timing of sampling was not matched between patients in sustained remission and those whose disease progressed. Public clonotypes were rare and either shrank or stayed stable during treatment, and the rise in clonality at ibrutinib response reflected expansion of private clonotypes. At ibrutinib response clonality went up, during sustained remission it held steady, and at progression it dropped back toward baseline.

Trimming takes 1 base from V and 4 bases from J, and the germline ends sit 11 bases apart. The CDR3 has 15 amino acids, counting the end cysteine and phenylalanine. The only DNA kept is the CDR3, 45 bases in frame from the first base. The germline V gene sets CDR1 to LGHNA and CDR2 to YNFKEQ. Each clonotype received, on average, 10x coverage in deep resolution sequencing performed on a MiSeq, where the target depth lay between 1 in 1 million and 1 in 200,000 T cells. TCR beta libraries were generated with the immunoSEQ hsTCRB Kit. The authors processed their data as follows. The data were analyzed with ImmunoSEQ Analyzer and ImmunoSEQ Data Assistant, and V, D and J gene assignments followed IMGT definitions. Clonality, with values ranging from 0 to 1, was calculated as one minus the normalized Shannon entropy of productive rearrangement frequencies. Public clonotype analysis was restricted to overrepresented clonotypes comprising at least 0.05% of each patient's repertoire. Approximately 12 repertoires from age-matched healthy donors, obtained from immuneACCESS, served as clonality controls. Here the immuneACCESS table is served through TCRdb, limited to in-frame sequences with V and J called. Missing clones are a known gap in these copies; in checked studies unresolved V genes cover under half, and the rest lacks a known reason. V, J and clone size are those of that table, while D and trimming were read from the DNA. This sample has 250,000 to 350,000 clones in its table, and roughly three quarters of those were observed once. The biggest ten clones account for about 5.3% of the sample.

This TCR was recovered from a human donor with chronic lymphocytic leukemia. This chain joins TRBV4-2 to TRBJ2-1, and perhaps TRBD1 as D gene, on 6 matching bases. Sequences were derived from PBMCs, sampled at disease progression, from a patient treated with ibrutinib. This receptor has the CDR3 CASSQAGDGYNEQFF. The nucleotide sequence is TGTGCCAGCAGCCAAGCAGGGGATGGTTACAATGAGCAGTTCTTC.